This passage covers 16 T cell receptor beta chains from one sample sequenced in a study of long-term antiretroviral therapy in people with HIV. The run of the v3.0 immunoSEQ assay was at survey level. The repertoire was sequenced with immunoSEQ multiplex PCR; TCRdb's copy has only in-frame clones and lacks some. The profile shows tens of thousands of clones, 65% to 90% of them singletons. Sequenced material: unsorted PBMCs, taken 1.8 years before starting antiretroviral therapy. These receptor sequences come from a woman in her twenties or thirties with HIV.

The sample holds one count of this clone. The rearrangement uses TRBV10-3 and TRBJ2-1, with 7 nucleotides matching TRBD2. V shed 5 bases and J 3 bases; nucleotides not matched to a gene: 7. Germline V gives CDR1 ENHRY, CDR2 SYGVKD. The CDR3 totals 15 residues. CDR3 amino acids: CAISSGGPNYNEQFF. The CDR3 region has the DNA TGTGCCATCAGTTCGGGGGGACCCAACTACAATGAGCAGTTCTTC.

The rearrangement uses TRBV19 and TRBJ1-2; 9 nucleotides line up with TRBD1. Germline assignment: CDR1 LNHDA and CDR2 SQIVND (reference sequence). The CDR3 has 15 amino acids. V lost 8 bases and J lost 8; bases outside the gene matches: 15. The CDR3 is CASQSPGQGVGGYTF. DNA of the CDR3: TGTGCCAGTCAATCACCGGGACAGGGAGTTGGGGGCTACACCTTC.

V usage is TRBV5-8 and J usage is TRBJ1-2; the D is unclear. The V and J ends lost 5 bases and 3 bases respectively, with 5 bases between them. Germline CDR1 reads SGHTS; CDR2 reads YDEGEE. The CDR3 extends over 11 amino acids. The chain's CDR3 is CASRKDYGYTF. The CDR3 nucleotides read TGTGCCAGCAGAAAAGACTATGGCTACACCTTC.

The rearrangement uses TRBV7-9 and TRBJ1-2; D ambiguous. The CDR3 loop spans 15 amino acids. Germline CDR1 reads SEHNR; CDR2 reads FQNEAQ (reference sequence). Trimming took off 5 bases at V and 6 bases at J, with 19 bases between the two ends. The CDR3 nucleotides are TGTGCCAGCAGCCCTGGCGGAGGTGAAAATCATGGCTACACCTTC. Its protein is CASSPGGGENHGYTF. Full variable domain (rest looked up from reference TRBV7-9 and TRBJ1-2): DTGVSQNPRHKITKRGQNVTFRCDPISEHNRLYWYRQTLGQGPEFLTYFQNEAQLEKSRLLSDRFSAERPKGSFSTLEIQRTEQGDSAMYLCASSPGGGENHGYTFGSGTRLTVV.

This chain links TRBV27 with TRBJ2-2; D gene unclear. CDR3 length: 15 amino acids. V shed 2 bases and J shed 2 bases, with 9 bases lying between them. CDR1 is MNHEY and CDR2 is SMNVEV in the germline V gene (reference sequence). CDR3 in amino acids: CASSLRLTNTGELFF. In DNA, the CDR3 is TGTGCCAGCAGTTTACGGCTGACCAACACCGGGGAGCTGTTTTTT.

The chain recombines TRBV2 with TRBJ1-4, with TRBD1 matching over 9 bases. The germline V gene has CDR1 SNHLY and CDR2 FYNNEI. After removal of 7 bases from V and 0 bases from J, the junction contained 15 bases not matched to a gene. The CDR3 is 19 residues long. CDR3 residues: CASILTSRDRAATNEKLFF. CDR3 nucleotide sequence: TGTGCCAGCATCCTCACGTCCCGGGACAGGGCTGCAACTAATGAAAAACTGTTTTTT.

The chain links TRBV2 to TRBJ1-5; 8 bases are shared with TRBD1. J was trimmed by 3 bases and V by 5 bases; bases with no gene match: 6. The germline V gene encodes CDR1 SNHLY and CDR2 FYNNEI. The CDR3 runs to 15 residues. CDR3: CASSSTGAANQPQHF. CDR3 bases: TGTGCCAGCAGTTCGACAGGGGCGGCCAATCAGCCCCAGCATTTT.

The chain combines TRBV11-3 with TRBJ2-1; D tentatively fits TRBD1 or TRBD2 (5 bases each). The CDR3 runs to 20 residues. From germline, CDR1 is SGHNT and CDR2 YENEEA. Trimming cost V 1 base and J 4 bases, with 26 bases left between them. CDR3 sequence (DNA): TGTGCCAGCAGCTTAGCCAAGTGGGGGAGAGACGGACCCATATACAATGAGCAGTTCTTC. Translated: CASSLAKWGRDGPIYNEQFF.

This chain connects TRBV6-5 to TRBJ1-1; D gene unclear. The CDR3 sequence is 14 residues long. The germline V gene encodes CDR1 MNHEY and CDR2 SVGAGI. Trimming took off 0 bases at V and 1 base at J, with 6 bases between the two ends. The CDR3: CASSYSSANTEAFF. Here the CDR3 DNA reads TGTGCCAGCAGTTACTCGTCAGCGAACACTGAAGCTTTCTTT.

The chain is built from TRBV4-1 and TRBJ1-2; D perhaps matches TRBD1 (5 bases). CDR3 length equals 16 residues. The V end lost 2 bases, the J end lost 3 bases, and 16 bases lay between the germline ends. The germline V gene has CDR1 MGHRA and CDR2 YSYEKL. The CDR3 here is CASSQTTRDSHYGYTF. CDR3 DNA sequence: TGCGCCAGCAGCCAAACAACTCGCGACAGCCACTATGGCTACACCTTC.

This clone occurred a few times. The chain carries TRBV18 and TRBJ1-4; D remains unclear. CDR3 length: 14 amino acids. The germline gives CDR1 KGHSH, CDR2 LQKENI. Trimming removed 5 bases from V and 5 bases from J, with 12 bases in between. Written as DNA, the CDR3 is TGTGCCAGCTCAACGGAACTTACGAATGAAAAACTGTTTTTT. Amino acids: CASSTELTNEKLFF.

This chain links TRBV10-3 with TRBJ1-2; D unresolved. Trimming took 0 bases from V and 5 from J, leaving 10 bases between them. The V gene's germline CDR1 is ENHRY and CDR2 SYGVKD. The CDR3 covers 14 residues. CDR3 region: CAISESNRGYGYTF. Written as DNA, the CDR3 is TGTGCCATCAGTGAGTCGAATCGGGGTTATGGCTACACCTTC.

This clone was seen a single time. The chain joins TRBV15 to TRBJ1-5, with a weak D call TRBD1 (6 bases). Germline assignment: CDR1 LNHNV and CDR2 YYDKDF (reference sequence). The V end lost 1 base, the J end lost 2 bases, and 6 bases lay between the germline ends. There are 14 residues in the CDR3. Here the CDR3 DNA reads TGTGCCACCAGCAGAGGACAGGGCAATCAGCCCCAGCATTTT. Translation gives CATSRGQGNQPQHF.

The V call is TRBV5-1, the J call TRBJ2-5, with D possibly called TRBD1 or TRBD2 (5 bases each). Germline values: CDR1 SGHRS, CDR2 YFSETQ. CDR3 length equals 14 residues. Trimming removed 3 bases at V and 3 bases at J, with 12 bases between. CDR3 sequence: CASSSPGTKETQYF. CDR3 DNA sequence: TGCGCCAGCAGCTCCCCCGGGACCAAAGAGACCCAGTACTTC.

The CDR3 reads CASSLRPTREYEQYF. Here the CDR3 DNA reads TGTGCCAGCAGCTTAAGGCCCACCAGGGAATACGAGCAGTACTTC. The rearrangement links TRBV7-3 to TRBJ2-7; maybe TRBD1 (5 bases). The V gene lost 1 base and the J gene lost 4 bases, with 14 bases spanning the gap. This CDR3 comprises 15 residues. Germline CDR1 is SGHTA and CDR2 is FQGTGA.

This chain connects TRBV7-6 to TRBJ1-5, with 8 positions matching TRBD1. With 1 base clipped from V and 5 bases from J, the junction kept 4 bases outside the gene matches. Per germline, CDR1 SGHVS and CDR2 FNYEAQ. The CDR3 consists of 15 residues. The CDR3 spells CASSLGQGIDQPQHF. CDR3 coding DNA: TGTGCCAGCAGCTTAGGACAGGGGATAGATCAGCCCCAGCATTTT.